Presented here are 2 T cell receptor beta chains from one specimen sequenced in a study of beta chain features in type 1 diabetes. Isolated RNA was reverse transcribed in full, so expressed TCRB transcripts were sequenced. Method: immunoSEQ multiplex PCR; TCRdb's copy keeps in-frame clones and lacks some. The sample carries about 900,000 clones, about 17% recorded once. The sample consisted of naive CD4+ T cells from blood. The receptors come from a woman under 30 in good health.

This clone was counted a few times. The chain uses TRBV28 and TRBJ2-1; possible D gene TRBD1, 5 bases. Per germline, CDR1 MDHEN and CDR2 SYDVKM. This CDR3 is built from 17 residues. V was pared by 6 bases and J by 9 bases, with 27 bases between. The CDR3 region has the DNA TGTGCCAGCAGCAGCCGCCCCCAATCGACAGTTACAATTGAGCAGTTCTTC. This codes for CASSSRPQSTVTIEQFF.

The CDR3 nucleotides are TGTGCCAGCTCACCCACAGAAATTTATGGCTACACCTTC. Its protein product is CASSPTEIYGYTF. The chain links TRBV18 to TRBJ1-2; D gene ambiguous. Germline V gene data show CDR1 as KGHSH and CDR2 as LQKENI. The CDR3 totals 13 residues. Trimming removed 3 bases from V and 5 bases from J, with 10 bases in between.